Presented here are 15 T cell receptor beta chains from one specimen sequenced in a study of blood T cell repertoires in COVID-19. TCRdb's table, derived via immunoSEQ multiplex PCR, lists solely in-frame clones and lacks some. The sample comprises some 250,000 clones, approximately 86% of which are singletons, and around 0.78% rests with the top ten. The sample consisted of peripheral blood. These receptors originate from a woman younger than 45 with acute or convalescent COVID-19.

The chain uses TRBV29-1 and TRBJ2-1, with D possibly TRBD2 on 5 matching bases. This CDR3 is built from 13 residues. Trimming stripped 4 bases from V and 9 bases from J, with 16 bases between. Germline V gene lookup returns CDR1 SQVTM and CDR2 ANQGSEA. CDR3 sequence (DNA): TGCAGCGTTGGCTTGGGCACTAGGAGTGAGCAGTTCTTC. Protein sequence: CSVGLGTRSEQFF.

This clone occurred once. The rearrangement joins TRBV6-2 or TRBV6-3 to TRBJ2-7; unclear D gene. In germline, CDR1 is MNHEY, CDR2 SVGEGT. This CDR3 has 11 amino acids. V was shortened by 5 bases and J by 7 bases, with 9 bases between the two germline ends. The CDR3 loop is CASSDGREQYF. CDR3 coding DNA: TGTGCCAGCAGTGACGGCAGGGAGCAGTACTTC.

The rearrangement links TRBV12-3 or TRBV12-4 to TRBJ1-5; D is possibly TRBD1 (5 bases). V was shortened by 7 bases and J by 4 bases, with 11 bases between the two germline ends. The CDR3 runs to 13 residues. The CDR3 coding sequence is TGTGCCAGCACGACAGAGATTAATCAGCCCCAGCATTTT. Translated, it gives CASTTEINQPQHF.

For the CDR3, the DNA is TGCGCCAGCAGCCAAGGTGGGGCACGGAACACCATATATTTT. Translated: CASSQGGARNTIYF. The chain links TRBV4-1 to TRBJ1-3, with TRBD1 as a possible D gene (5 bases). Per germline, CDR1 MGHRA and CDR2 YSYEKL. V lost 1 base and J 7 bases, leaving 11 bases between the germline ends. The CDR3 covers 14 residues.

The CDR3 sequence: CASRRGQGVDYGYTF. CDR3 nucleotide sequence: TGTGCCAGCAGAAGAGGACAGGGGGTCGACTATGGCTACACCTTC. The chain has TRBV6-5 and TRBJ1-2; 10 nucleotides line up with TRBD1. The CDR3 consists of 15 residues. V shed 6 bases and J 3 bases; nucleotides not matched to a gene: 7. Germline assignment: CDR1 MNHEY and CDR2 SVGAGI.

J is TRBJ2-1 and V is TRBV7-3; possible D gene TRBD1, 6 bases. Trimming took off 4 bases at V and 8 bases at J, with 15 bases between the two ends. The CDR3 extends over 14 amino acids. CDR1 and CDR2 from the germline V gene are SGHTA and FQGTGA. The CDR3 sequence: CASSYGTHGDEQFF. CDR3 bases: TGTGCCAGCAGCTATGGGACACACGGAGATGAGCAGTTCTTC.

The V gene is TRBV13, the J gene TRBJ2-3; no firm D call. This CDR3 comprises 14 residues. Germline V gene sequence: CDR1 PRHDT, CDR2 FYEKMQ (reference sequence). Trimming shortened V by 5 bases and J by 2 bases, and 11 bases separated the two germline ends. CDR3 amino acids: CASSIQVNTDTQYF. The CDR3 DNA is TGTGCCAGCAGCATTCAGGTTAACACAGATACGCAGTATTTT.

The DNA of the CDR3 is TGTGCCAGCAGTGATCAGGATGAAAAACTGTTTTTT. It is translated as CASSDQDEKLFF. V gene TRBV2 combines with J gene TRBJ1-4; D is undetermined. Trimming stripped 3 bases from V and 6 bases from J, with 5 bases between. CDR1 is SNHLY and CDR2 is FYNNEI in the germline V gene. This CDR3 contains 12 residues.

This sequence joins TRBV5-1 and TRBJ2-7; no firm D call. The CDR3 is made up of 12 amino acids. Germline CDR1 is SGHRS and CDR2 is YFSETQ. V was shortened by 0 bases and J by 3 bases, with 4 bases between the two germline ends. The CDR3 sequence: CASSLEHYEQYF. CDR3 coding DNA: TGCGCCAGCAGCTTGGAACACTACGAGCAGTACTTC.

CDR3 nucleotides: TGTGCCAGTAGTATCTCGAGATCACCCCGACCAGACAGGAAATCCTACGAGCAGTACTTC. The encoded protein is CASSISRSPRPDRKSYEQYF. This sequence joins TRBV19 and TRBJ2-7, with a tentative D call TRBD1 (6 bases). The V end lost 3 bases, the J end lost 1 base, and 28 bases lay between the germline ends. This CDR3 contains 20 residues. Germline V gene lookup returns CDR1 LNHDA and CDR2 SQIVND (reference sequence).

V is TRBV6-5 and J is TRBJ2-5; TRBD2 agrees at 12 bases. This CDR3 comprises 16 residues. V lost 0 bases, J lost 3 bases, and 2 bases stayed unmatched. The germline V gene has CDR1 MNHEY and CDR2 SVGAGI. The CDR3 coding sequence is TGTGCCAGCAGTTACTCTTGGACTAGCGGGAAAGAGACCCAGTACTTC. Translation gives CASSYSWTSGKETQYF.

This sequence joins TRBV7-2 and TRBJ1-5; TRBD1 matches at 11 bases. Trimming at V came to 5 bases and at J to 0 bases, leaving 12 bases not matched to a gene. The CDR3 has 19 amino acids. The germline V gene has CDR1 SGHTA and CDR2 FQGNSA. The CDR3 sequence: CASSPLGQGAGYSNQPQHF. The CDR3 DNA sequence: TGTGCCAGCAGCCCCCTAGGACAGGGGGCAGGTTATAGCAATCAGCCCCAGCATTTT.

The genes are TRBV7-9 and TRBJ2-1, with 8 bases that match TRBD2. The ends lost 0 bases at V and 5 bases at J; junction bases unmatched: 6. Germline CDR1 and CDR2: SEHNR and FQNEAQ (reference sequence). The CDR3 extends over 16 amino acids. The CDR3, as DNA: TGTGCCAGCAGCTTAGCGGTGACTAGCGCGAACAATGAGCAGTTCTTC. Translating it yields CASSLAVTSANNEQFF.

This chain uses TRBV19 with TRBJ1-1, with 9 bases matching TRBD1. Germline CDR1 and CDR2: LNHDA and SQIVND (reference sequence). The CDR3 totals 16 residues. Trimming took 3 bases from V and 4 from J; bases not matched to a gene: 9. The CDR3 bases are TGTGCCAGTAGTATCCAACAGGGGGCGGGGGTCACTGAAGCTTTCTTT. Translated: CASSIQQGAGVTEAFF.

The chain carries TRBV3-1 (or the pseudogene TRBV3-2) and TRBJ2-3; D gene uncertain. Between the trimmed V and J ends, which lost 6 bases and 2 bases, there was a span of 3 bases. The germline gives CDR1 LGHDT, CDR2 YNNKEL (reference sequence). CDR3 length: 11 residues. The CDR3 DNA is TGTGCCAGCAGTATCACAGATACGCAGTATTTT. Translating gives CASSITDTQYF.